The 9 T cell receptor beta chains given below trace back to one sample, sequenced in a study of blood T cells in healthy people across ages. Then a second PCR, running roughly 7 to 12 cycles, was carried out with a sample-barcoded 5' primer and a J-beta primer mix. TCRdb redid the calling of the 5' RACE reads with MiXCR, one entry per CDR3 protein. Of 1.5 million to 2 million distinct CDR3 sequences listed, 28% are singletons. The sample taken for sequencing was blood. The origin of the receptors is a woman between 25 and 40 years old in good health.

This chain links TRBV5-4 with TRBJ2-3; D is uncertain. There are 13 residues in the CDR3. The germline V gene has CDR1 SGHNT and CDR2 YYREEE (reference sequence). The V gene lost 4 bases and the J gene lost 4 bases, with 10 bases spanning the gap. CDR3 coding DNA: TGTGCCAGCAGCCACCAAGTTTCAGATACGCAGTATTTT. It encodes CASSHQVSDTQYF.

This clonotype has a handful of counts. The rearrangement uses TRBV30 and TRBJ2-7; D gene uncertain. Germline V gives CDR1 GTSNPN, CDR2 SVGIG (reference sequence). The CDR3 sequence is 12 residues long. V was clipped by 2 bases and J by 4 bases, with 9 bases between them. The CDR3 DNA reads TGTGCCTGGAGTTCAAAAAGATACGAGCAGTACTTC. Its translation is CAWSSKRYEQYF.

This clonotype was observed a few times. The J gene is TRBJ2-7, the V gene TRBV5-1; D perhaps matches TRBD1 (6 bases). CDR1 and CDR2 (germline): SGHRS, YFSETQ. The CDR3 runs to 14 residues. V dropped 3 bases and J dropped 6 bases, with 16 bases sitting between them. As DNA, the CDR3 is TGCGCCAGCAGCTCGACAGGCTTTATTGTCGAGCAGTACTTC. Translating it yields CASSSTGFIVEQYF.

This clonotype was seen a single time. Germline is not matched at one junction end, which may reflect a read error. The V gene is TRBV6-1, the J gene TRBJ2-3; D is perhaps TRBD2 (5 bases). This CDR3 region has 14 residues. Germline V gene sequence: CDR1 MNHNS, CDR2 SASEGT. CDR3 sequence reads: CASKEDLSIDTQYF. The CDR3 DNA reads TGTGCCAGCAAAGAGGACTTGAGCATAGATACGCAGTATTTT.

With respect to this clonotype: A much larger clone lies one base from this, so it may be a read error. This chain connects TRBV7-2 to TRBJ2-1; the D gene could be TRBD1 or TRBD2 (6 bases each). This CDR3 comprises 10 residues. Germline V gives CDR1 SGHTA, CDR2 FQGNSA. Trimming took off 8 bases at V and 10 bases at J, with 9 bases between the two ends. Here the CDR3 DNA reads TGTGCCAGCGAGGGGGGCGAGCAGTTCTTC. Amino acid sequence: CASEGGEQFF.

The chain links TRBV7-2 to TRBJ1-1; 8 bases agree with TRBD1. This CDR3 comprises 15 residues. The V segment lost 5 bases and the J segment 3 bases; nucleotides outside the gene matches: 8. Germline loops: CDR1 SGHTA, CDR2 FQGNSA. Here the CDR3 DNA reads TGTGCCAGCAGCCTCTCTAGCAGGGGGCACACTGAAGCTTTCTTT. Translation: CASSLSSRGHTEAFF.

V and J are TRBV5-1 and TRBJ1-2; TRBD1 is a possible D gene (5 bases). Germline loops: CDR1 SGHRS, CDR2 YFSETQ. The CDR3 spans 20 residues. Trimming took 5 bases from V and 1 from J, leaving 30 bases between them. The chain's CDR3 is CASSGQGPVVEGKLNYGYTF. In nucleotides, the CDR3 is TGCGCCAGCAGTGGTCAAGGGCCGGTAGTCGAGGGGAAACTTAACTATGGCTACACCTTC.

This clonotype has only a few counts. The chain uses TRBV12-3 or TRBV12-4 and TRBJ1-6; 10 nucleotides agree with TRBD1. J lost 9 bases, V lost 5 bases, and 4 bases had no gene match. The CDR3 runs to 14 residues. The CDR3 reads CASSRTGGSSPLHF. The CDR3 nucleotides are TGTGCCAGCAGTCGGACAGGGGGGAGTTCACCCCTCCACTTT.

This clonotype was picked up a small number of times. For the CDR3, the DNA is TGTGCCAGCAGCATCGGGAGGGGCACAGATACGCAGTATTTT. Translation: CASSIGRGTDTQYF. The rearrangement uses TRBV27 and TRBJ2-3, with TRBD2 identical over 8 bases. Unmatched junction bases numbered 3, after V lost 6 bases and J lost 1 base. Germline V gene sequence: CDR1 MNHEY, CDR2 SMNVEV (reference sequence). The CDR3 extends over 14 amino acids.